This T cell receptor (beta chain) was obtained from a study of cytomegalovirus exposure and HLA in healthy donors. Study-level background: Around 77% of around 400 genotyped donors fell in the Caucasian-associated ancestry cluster.

Germline V CDR1 and CDR2: KGHSH, LQKENI. Deletions cut 3 bases from V and 0 bases from J, with 10 bases between. CDR3 length: 15 residues. Researchers ran the PCR with 60 Vbeta and 13 Jbeta primers. Authors' data handling: A later analysis tallied roughly 77 million unique TCR beta chains, about 9.9 million of them shared. Clones were read by immunoSEQ multiplex PCR, and TCRdb kept only the in-frame ones, dropping some. For V, J and clone size, that table is used; D and trimming come from the DNA. The ten most abundant clones cover around 1.6% of a sample with 75,000 to 100,000 clones. The TCR originated in a woman aged 60 to 75 in good health and CMV-seronegative. The J gene is TRBJ2-3, the V gene TRBV18; D possibly corresponds to TRBD1 (6 bases). The material sequenced was PBMCs. The CDR3 spells CASSPRQVSTDTQYF. DNA for the CDR3: TGTGCCAGCTCACCTAGACAGGTTAGCACAGATACGCAGTATTTT.